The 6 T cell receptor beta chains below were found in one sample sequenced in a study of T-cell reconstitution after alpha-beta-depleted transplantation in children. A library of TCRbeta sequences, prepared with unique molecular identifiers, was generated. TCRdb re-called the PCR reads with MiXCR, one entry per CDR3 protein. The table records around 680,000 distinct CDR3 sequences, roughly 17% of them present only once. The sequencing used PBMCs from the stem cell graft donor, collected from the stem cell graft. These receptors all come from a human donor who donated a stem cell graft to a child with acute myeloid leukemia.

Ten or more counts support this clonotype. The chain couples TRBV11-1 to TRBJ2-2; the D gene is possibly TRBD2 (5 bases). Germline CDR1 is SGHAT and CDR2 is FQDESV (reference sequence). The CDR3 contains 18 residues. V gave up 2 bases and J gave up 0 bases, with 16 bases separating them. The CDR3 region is CASSLISTRAANTGELFF. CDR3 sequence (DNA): TGTGCCAGCAGCTTAATATCGACGAGGGCCGCGAACACCGGGGAGCTGTTTTTT.

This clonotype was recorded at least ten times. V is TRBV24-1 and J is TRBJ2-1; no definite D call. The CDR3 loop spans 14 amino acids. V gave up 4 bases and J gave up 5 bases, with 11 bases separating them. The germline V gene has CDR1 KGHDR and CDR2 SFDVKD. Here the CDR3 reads CATSELSGNNEQFF. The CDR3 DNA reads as TGTGCCACCAGTGAGCTGTCGGGTAACAATGAGCAGTTCTTC.

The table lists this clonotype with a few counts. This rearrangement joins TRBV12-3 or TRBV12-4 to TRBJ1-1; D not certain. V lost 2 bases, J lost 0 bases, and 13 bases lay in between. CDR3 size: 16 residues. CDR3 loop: CASSLPLQKMNTEAFF. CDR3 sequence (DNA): TGTGCCAGCAGTTTACCCCTTCAGAAAATGAACACTGAAGCTTTCTTT.

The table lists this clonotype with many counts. This chain's CDR3 is CSASYTRDSTDTQYF. Written as DNA, the CDR3 is TGCAGTGCTAGTTATACCCGGGACAGCACAGATACGCAGTATTTT. The chain combines TRBV20-1 with TRBJ2-3, with D possibly being TRBD1 or TRBD2 (5 bases each). Germline values: CDR1 DFQATT, CDR2 SNEGSKA (reference sequence). V was pared by 3 bases and J by 0 bases, with 13 bases between. The CDR3 is 15 residues long.

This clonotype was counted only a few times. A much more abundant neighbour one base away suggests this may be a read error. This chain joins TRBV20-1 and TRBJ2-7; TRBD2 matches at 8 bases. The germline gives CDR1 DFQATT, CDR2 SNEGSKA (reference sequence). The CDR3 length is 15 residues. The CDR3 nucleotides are TGCAGTGCTAGGTCCCTAGCGGGTGGGGTCTACCAGCAGTACTTC. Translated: CSARSLAGGVYQQYF.

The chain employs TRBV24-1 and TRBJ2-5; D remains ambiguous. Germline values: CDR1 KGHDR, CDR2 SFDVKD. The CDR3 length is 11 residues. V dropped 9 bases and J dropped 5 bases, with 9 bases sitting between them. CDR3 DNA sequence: TGTGCCACCGGGCGAGTGGAGACCCAGTACTTC. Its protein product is CATGRVETQYF.